This TCR beta chain was profiled in a study of shared clonotypes between healthy human individuals. Study as a whole: Researchers assigned three CD4 naive, three CD4 memory, two CD8 naive and one CD8 memory plate to each donor.

V shed 3 bases and J shed 4 bases, with 16 bases lying between them. In germline, CDR1 is SNHLY, CDR2 FYNNEI. This CDR3 has 16 residues. Using immunoSEQ multiplex PCR, the repertoire was profiled, and TCRdb retains in-frame clones only, with some absent. The table lists around 1,900,000 clones, 90% to 95% of them singletons, with about 1.6% in the top ten. Naive-designated CD8 cells lacked CD45RO, were positively enriched for CCR7, and omitted terminally differentiated effector memory CD45RA+ cells. Sample: naive CD8+ T cells from PBMCs. The chain carries TRBV2 and TRBJ1-5, with D perhaps TRBD1 (5 bases). This clonotype was sampled from a man between 18 and 29 years old in good health. Some clones in this sample may be carry-over from other donors' samples. The CDR3 reads CASSEGSGVWNQPQHF. CDR3 coding DNA: TGTGCCAGCAGTGAGGGCTCGGGGGTGTGGAATCAGCCCCAGCATTTT.